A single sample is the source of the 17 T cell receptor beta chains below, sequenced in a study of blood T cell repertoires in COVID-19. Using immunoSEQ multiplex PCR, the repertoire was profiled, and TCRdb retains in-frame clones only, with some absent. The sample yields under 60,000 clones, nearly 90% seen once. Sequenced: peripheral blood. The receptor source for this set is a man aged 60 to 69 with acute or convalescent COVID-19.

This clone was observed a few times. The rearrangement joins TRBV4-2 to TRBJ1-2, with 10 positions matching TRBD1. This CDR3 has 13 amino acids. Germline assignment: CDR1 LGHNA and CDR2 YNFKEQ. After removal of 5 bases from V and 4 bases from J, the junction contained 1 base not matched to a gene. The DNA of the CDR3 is TGTGCCAGCAGCGACAGGGGGCTCTATGGCTACACCTTC. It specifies CASSDRGLYGYTF.

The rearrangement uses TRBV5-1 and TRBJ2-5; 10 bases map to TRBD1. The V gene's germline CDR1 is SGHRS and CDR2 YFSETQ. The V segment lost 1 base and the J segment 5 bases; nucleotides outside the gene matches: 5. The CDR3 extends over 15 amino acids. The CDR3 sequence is CASSLQGQGMETQYF. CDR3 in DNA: TGCGCCAGCAGCTTGCAGGGACAGGGGATGGAGACCCAGTACTTC.

The DNA of the CDR3 is TGTGCCAGCAGCGCCAAACCTCAGTTAAACACCGGGGAGCTGTTTTTT. Translation: CASSAKPQLNTGELFF. The V gene is TRBV9, the J gene TRBJ2-2, with unresolved D. This CDR3 is built from 16 residues. Germline assignment: CDR1 SGDLS and CDR2 YYNGEE. Trimming cost V 3 bases and J 2 bases, with 14 bases left between them.

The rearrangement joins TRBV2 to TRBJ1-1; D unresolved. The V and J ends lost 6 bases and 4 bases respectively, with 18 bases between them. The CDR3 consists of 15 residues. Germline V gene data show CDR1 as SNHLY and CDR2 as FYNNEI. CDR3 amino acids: CASSADLSGSTEAFF. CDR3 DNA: TGTGCCAGCAGCGCAGACCTGAGCGGTAGCACTGAAGCTTTCTTT. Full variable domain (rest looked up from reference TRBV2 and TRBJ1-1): EPEVTQTPSHQVTQMGQEVILRCVPISNHLYFYWYRQILGQKVEFLVSFYNNEISEKSEIFDDQFSVERPDGSNFTLKIRSTKLEDSAMYFCASSADLSGSTEAFFGQGTRLTVV.

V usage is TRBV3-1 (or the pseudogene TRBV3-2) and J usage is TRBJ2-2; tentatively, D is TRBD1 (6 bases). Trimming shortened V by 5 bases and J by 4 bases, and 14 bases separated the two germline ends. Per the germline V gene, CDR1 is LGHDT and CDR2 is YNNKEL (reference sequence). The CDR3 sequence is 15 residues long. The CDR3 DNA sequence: TGTGCCAGCAGCAAAGGTGGACAGCGCACCGGGGAGCTGTTTTTT. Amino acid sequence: CASSKGGQRTGELFF.

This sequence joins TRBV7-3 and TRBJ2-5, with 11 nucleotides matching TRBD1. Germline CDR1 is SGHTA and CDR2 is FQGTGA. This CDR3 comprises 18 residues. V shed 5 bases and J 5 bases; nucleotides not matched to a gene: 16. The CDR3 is CASSRISGTGGFRETQYF. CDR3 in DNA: TGTGCCAGCAGCCGTATATCCGGGACAGGGGGGTTTCGGGAGACCCAGTACTTC.

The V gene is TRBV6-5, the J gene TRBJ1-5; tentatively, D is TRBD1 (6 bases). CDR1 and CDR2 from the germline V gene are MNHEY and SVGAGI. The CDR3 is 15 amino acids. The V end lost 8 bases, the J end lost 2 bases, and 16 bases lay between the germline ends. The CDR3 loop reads CASRGASLGNQPQHF. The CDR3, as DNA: TGTGCCAGCCGGGGGGCCTCCCTGGGCAATCAGCCCCAGCATTTT.

The CDR3 region has the DNA TGTGCCAGCAGCCGTTATAGCAATCAGCCCCAGCATTTT. It yields the protein CASSRYSNQPQHF. The chain is built from TRBV5-8 and TRBJ1-5; D is uncertain. This CDR3 has 13 amino acids. Between the trimmed V and J ends, which lost 4 bases and 0 bases, there was a span of 5 bases. Germline-derived CDR1 and CDR2 are SGHTS and YDEGEE. The full variable domain, with the rest looked up from reference TRBV5-8 and TRBJ1-5, is EAGVTQSPTHLIKTRGQQATLRCSPISGHTSVYWYQQALGLGLQFLLWYDEGEERNRGNFPPRFSGRQFPNYSSELNVNALELEDSALYLCASSRYSNQPQHFGDGTRLSIL.

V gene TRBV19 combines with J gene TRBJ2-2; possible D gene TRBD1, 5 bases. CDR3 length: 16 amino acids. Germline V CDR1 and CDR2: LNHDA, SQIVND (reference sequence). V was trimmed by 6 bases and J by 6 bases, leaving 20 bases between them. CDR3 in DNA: TGTGCCAGTAGCCAGGGATTCGCTGGACGACCCGGGGAGCTGTTTTTT. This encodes CASSQGFAGRPGELFF.

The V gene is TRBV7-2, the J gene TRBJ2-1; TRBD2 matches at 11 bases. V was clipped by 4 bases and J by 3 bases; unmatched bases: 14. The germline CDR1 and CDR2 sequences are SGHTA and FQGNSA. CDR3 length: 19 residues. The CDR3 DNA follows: TGTGCCAGCAGCTCATATAGCGGGGGGGCCGGATTACGCTACAATGAGCAGTTCTTC. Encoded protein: CASSSYSGGAGLRYNEQFF. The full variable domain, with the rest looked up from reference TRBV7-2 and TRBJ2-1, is GAGVSQSPSNKVTEKGKDVELRCDPISGHTALYWYRQSLGQGLEFLIYFQGNSAPDKSGLPSDRFSAERTGGSVSTLTIQRTQQEDSAVYLCASSSYSGGAGLRYNEQFFGPGTRLTVL.

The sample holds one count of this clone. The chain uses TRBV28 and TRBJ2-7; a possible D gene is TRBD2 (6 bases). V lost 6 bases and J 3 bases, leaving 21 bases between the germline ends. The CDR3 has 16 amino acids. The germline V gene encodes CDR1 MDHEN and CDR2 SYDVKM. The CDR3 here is CASRPPGGLGLYEQYF. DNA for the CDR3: TGTGCCAGCAGGCCACCCGGAGGGCTGGGCCTCTACGAGCAGTACTTC.

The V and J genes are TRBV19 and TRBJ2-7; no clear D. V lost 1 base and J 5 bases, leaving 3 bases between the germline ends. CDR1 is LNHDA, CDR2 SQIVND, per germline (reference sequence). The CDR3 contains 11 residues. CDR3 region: CASSIADEQYF. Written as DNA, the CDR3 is TGTGCCAGTAGTATAGCCGACGAGCAGTACTTC.

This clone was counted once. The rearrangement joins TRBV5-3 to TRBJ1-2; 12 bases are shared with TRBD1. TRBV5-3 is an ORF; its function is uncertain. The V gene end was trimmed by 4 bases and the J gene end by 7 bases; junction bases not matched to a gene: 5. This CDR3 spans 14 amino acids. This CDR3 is CARSQGQGAGGYTF. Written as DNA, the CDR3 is TGTGCCAGAAGCCAGGGACAGGGGGCAGGTGGCTACACCTTC.

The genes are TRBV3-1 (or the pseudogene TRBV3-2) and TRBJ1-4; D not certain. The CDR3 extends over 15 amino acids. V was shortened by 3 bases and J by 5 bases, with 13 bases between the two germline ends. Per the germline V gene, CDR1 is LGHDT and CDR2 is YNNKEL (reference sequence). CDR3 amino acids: CASSQGIGGNEKLFF. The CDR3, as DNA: TGTGCCAGCAGCCAGGGTATAGGCGGGAATGAAAAACTGTTTTTT.

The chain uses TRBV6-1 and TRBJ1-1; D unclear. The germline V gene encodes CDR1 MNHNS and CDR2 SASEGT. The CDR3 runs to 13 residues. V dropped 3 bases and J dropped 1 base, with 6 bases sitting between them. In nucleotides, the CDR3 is TGTGCCAGCAGTGAGGGAGAGAACACTGAAGCTTTCTTT. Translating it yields CASSEGENTEAFF.

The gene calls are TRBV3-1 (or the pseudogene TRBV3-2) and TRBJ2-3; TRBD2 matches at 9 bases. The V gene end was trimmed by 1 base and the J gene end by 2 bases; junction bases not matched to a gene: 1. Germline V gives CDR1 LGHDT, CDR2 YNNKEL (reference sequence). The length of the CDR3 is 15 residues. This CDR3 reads CASSQGGGVTDTQYF. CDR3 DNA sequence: TGTGCCAGCAGCCAAGGCGGGGGGGTCACAGATACGCAGTATTTT.

The CDR3 loop is CTSSQRVLAKNIQYF. The CDR3 region has the DNA TGCACCAGCAGCCAACGAGTACTAGCCAAAAACATTCAGTACTTC. The V call is TRBV1, the J call TRBJ2-4; the table's D gene call, TRBD2, was not cross checked with the DNA. TRBV1 is noted as a pseudogene. This CDR3 region has 15 residues.